Presented here are 13 T cell receptor beta chains from one specimen sequenced in a study of T-cell reconstitution after alpha-beta-depleted transplantation in children. Unique molecular identifiers were incorporated into the prepared TCRbeta library. TCRdb fed the PCR reads into MiXCR, producing one record per CDR3 protein. Altogether around 250,000 distinct CDR3 sequences are present, 9.9% being singletons, with the ten largest covering roughly 9.1%. This sample comprised PBMCs from the stem cell graft donor, obtained from the stem cell graft. These receptor sequences come from a human donor who donated a stem cell graft to a child with SCID.

This clonotype has just a few counts. The genes are TRBV6-5 and TRBJ1-5; 7 bases align to TRBD1. This CDR3 region has 16 residues. After removal of 0 bases from V and 5 bases from J, the junction contained 7 bases not matched to a gene. Germline V gene lookup returns CDR1 MNHEY and CDR2 SVGAGI. CDR3 in amino acids: CASSYSAGGIDQPQHF. The CDR3 nucleotides read TGTGCCAGCAGTTACTCGGCAGGGGGGATAGATCAGCCCCAGCATTTT.

The genes are TRBV5-1 and TRBJ2-3, with 7 nucleotides matching TRBD1. The J segment lost 2 bases and the V segment lost 4 bases, leaving 10 bases of the junction unmatched. In germline, CDR1 is SGHRS, CDR2 YFSETQ. The CDR3 runs to 16 residues. CDR3 amino acids: CASSEGKTGPTDTQYF. The CDR3, as DNA: TGCGCCAGCAGCGAGGGAAAGACAGGGCCCACAGATACGCAGTATTTT.

This clonotype was counted only a few times. The gene calls are TRBV7-9 and TRBJ2-1; D remains unclear. Germline V CDR1 and CDR2: SEHNR, FQNEAQ (reference sequence). This CDR3 spans 12 amino acids. The V gene lost 1 base and the J gene lost 10 bases, with 8 bases spanning the gap. The CDR3 here is CASSLVVPEQFF. The CDR3 region has the DNA TGTGCCAGCAGCTTAGTTGTTCCCGAGCAGTTCTTC.

This clonotype was observed a few times. V gene TRBV12-3 or TRBV12-4 combines with J gene TRBJ1-3, with 10 nucleotides matching TRBD1. V was pared by 10 bases and J by 6 bases, with 12 bases of the junction left unmatched. The CDR3 covers 15 residues. The DNA for the CDR3 is TGTGCCACTACCACCGGGACAGGGGTTGTAAACACCATATATTTT. Translated: CATTTGTGVVNTIYF.

This clonotype was seen ten or more times. The chain links TRBV11-2 to TRBJ2-2; 10 bases line up with TRBD1. CDR1 is SGHAT and CDR2 is FQNNGV in the germline V gene. This CDR3 is built from 15 residues. V lost 5 bases and J lost 4; bases outside the gene matches: 4. CDR3 loop: CASSTGTGVTGELFF. The CDR3 DNA is TGTGCCAGCAGCACCGGGACAGGGGTCACCGGGGAGCTGTTTTTT.

This clonotype was counted many times. This chain joins TRBV20-1 and TRBJ1-3, with D tentatively TRBD1 (5 bases). The V end was cut by 6 bases, the J end by 0 bases, with 9 bases between. The germline CDR1 and CDR2 sequences are DFQATT and SNEGSKA (reference sequence). CDR3 length: 13 amino acids. This chain's CDR3 is CSAVGTSGNTIYF. CDR3 nucleotide sequence: TGCAGTGCGGTCGGGACCTCTGGAAACACCATATATTTT.

The chain couples TRBV6-4 to TRBJ1-1; the D gene is possibly TRBD1 (6 bases). The CDR3 runs 16 residues. Between the trimmed V and J ends, which lost 3 bases and 2 bases, there was a span of 16 bases. CDR1 MRHNA and CDR2 SNTAGT come from the germline V gene. The CDR3, as DNA: TGTGCCAGCAGTGAAACAGGGAAGATGATTAACACTGAAGCTTTCTTT. Protein: CASSETGKMINTEAFF.

J is TRBJ2-7 and V is TRBV20-1, with 8 nucleotides matching TRBD1. The junction had 4 bases not matched to a gene; V was cut back by 3 bases and J by 0 bases. The CDR3 totals 14 residues. Per the germline V gene, CDR1 is DFQATT and CDR2 is SNEGSKA (reference sequence). CDR3: CSASDRGYSYEQYF. CDR3 DNA sequence: TGCAGTGCTAGCGACAGGGGCTACTCCTACGAGCAGTACTTC.

This clonotype has just a few counts. The genes are TRBV2 and TRBJ2-2; TRBD1 agrees at 7 bases. Germline V gene lookup returns CDR1 SNHLY and CDR2 FYNNEI. The CDR3 contains 13 residues. The J segment lost 8 bases and the V segment lost 7 bases, leaving 7 bases of the junction unmatched. CDR3 in DNA: TGTGCCAGCACCGCAGGGGGTTTGGGGGAGCTGTTTTTT. This sequence encodes CASTAGGLGELFF. Drawing the rest from reference TRBV2 and TRBJ2-2, the complete variable domain is EPEVTQTPSHQVTQMGQEVILRCVPISNHLYFYWYRQILGQKVEFLVSFYNNEISEKSEIFDDQFSVERPDGSNFTLKIRSTKLEDSAMYFCASTAGGLGELFFGEGSRLTVL.

The chain links TRBV28 to TRBJ2-7, with D uncertain. V gave up 3 bases and J gave up 3 bases, with 9 bases separating them. CDR3 length equals 13 residues. Germline V gene sequence: CDR1 MDHEN, CDR2 SYDVKM. The CDR3 bases are TGTGCCAGCAGTTTTACAGAGTACTACGAGCAGTACTTC. Its translation: CASSFTEYYEQYF.

The sample holds many counts of this clonotype. The rearrangement uses TRBV2 and TRBJ2-7; 8 nucleotides agree with TRBD1. The CDR3 has 13 residues. With V trimmed by 4 bases and J by 4 bases, 3 bases remained unmatched. Germline lookup yields CDR1 SNHLY and CDR2 FYNNEI. The CDR3 loop reads CASSGDRGYEQYF. For the CDR3, the DNA is TGTGCCAGCAGTGGTGACAGGGGTTACGAGCAGTACTTC.

This clonotype was detected a few times. This chain joins TRBV23-1 and TRBJ2-5; TRBD1 agrees at 10 bases. TRBV23-1 is marked as an open reading frame, function uncertain. The CDR3 contains 18 residues. The V and J ends lost 2 bases and 2 bases, in that order; junction bases with no gene match: 11. The DNA for the CDR3 is TGCGCCAGCAGTCAAGCGGACAGGGGGGTCAACAATCAAGAGACCCAGTACTTC. Protein: CASSQADRGVNNQETQYF.

The V call is TRBV5-1, the J call TRBJ2-3, with D possibly matching TRBD1 (5 bases). The V end lost 4 bases, the J end lost 3 bases, and 9 bases lay between the germline ends. Germline-derived CDR1 and CDR2 are SGHRS and YFSETQ. The CDR3 is made up of 13 amino acids. The CDR3 is CASSQGLTDTQYF. The CDR3 nucleotides are TGCGCCAGCAGCCAGGGTTTGACAGATACGCAGTATTTT.